This T cell receptor (beta chain) was retrieved from a study of cytotoxic CD8 clonotypes in ibrutinib-treated CLL. This table comes from immunoSEQ multiplex PCR, and its TCRdb copy is limited to in-frame clones, with some not included. This repertoire shows some 310,000 clones, about 77% found once; its top ten account for roughly 6.3%. This clone was detected a few times. Its antigen is currently unknown. Whole-study findings and limits: The times at which samples were taken varied between sustained-remission and progressing patients.

Trimming removed 3 bases from V and 8 bases from J, with 11 bases in between. The CDR3 spans 11 residues. CDR1 is DFQATT and CDR2 is SNEGSKA in the germline V gene (reference sequence). The sequence was collected from a human donor with chronic lymphocytic leukemia. The source material was PBMCs, sampled before ibrutinib treatment. The rearrangement uses TRBV20-1 and TRBJ2-7, with no clear D. In nucleotides, the CDR3 is TGCAGTGCTAGTCAGGATGTTAAGCAGTACTTC. As protein: CSASQDVKQYF.